This passage covers 18 T cell receptor beta chains from one sample sequenced in a study of shared clonotypes between healthy human individuals. Only in-frame clones appear in the TCRdb table, and some are missing; sequencing was by immunoSEQ multiplex PCR. This sample has 950,000 to 1,100,000 clones, with more than 75% found just once. Input material: memory CD4+ T cells from PBMCs. The subset was: CD45RA-negative fraction. The origin of the receptors is a man aged 18-30 years in good health. Some clones in this sample may be carry-over from other donors' samples.

V gene TRBV5-1 combines with J gene TRBJ1-1; D is perhaps TRBD1 (5 bases). Trimming took 3 bases from V and 3 from J, leaving 12 bases between them. This CDR3 has 14 residues. The V gene's germline CDR1 is SGHRS and CDR2 YFSETQ. Here the CDR3 reads CASSSGGIDTEAFF. In DNA form, the CDR3 reads TGCGCCAGCAGCTCTGGGGGGATAGACACTGAAGCTTTCTTT.

This chain uses TRBV29-1 with TRBJ2-1; 10 bases agree with TRBD2. The ends lost 0 bases at V and 4 bases at J; junction bases unmatched: 15. The CDR3 extends over 19 amino acids. CDR1 is SQVTM and CDR2 is ANQGSEA in the germline V gene. CDR3 DNA sequence: TGCAGCGTTGAAGATCTGTTGGGACTAGCGAAGAGGGGGTACAATGAGCAGTTCTTC. Its protein product is CSVEDLLGLAKRGYNEQFF.

The chain links TRBV7-9 to TRBJ1-1, with no clear D. The germline CDR1 and CDR2 sequences are SEHNR and FQNEAQ (reference sequence). The CDR3 has 15 residues. Trimming removed 2 bases at V and 1 base at J, with 11 bases between. The CDR3 region has the DNA TGTGCCAGCAGCTTATATGGGTCAGCGAACACTGAAGCTTTCTTT. Translating gives CASSLYGSANTEAFF.

The CDR3 nucleotides read TGCAGTGCTAGAGAACGGACCCAGTACTTC. It translates to CSARERTQYF. The chain links TRBV20-1 to TRBJ2-5; D remains unclear. Per the germline V gene, CDR1 is DFQATT and CDR2 is SNEGSKA (reference sequence). The CDR3 loop spans 10 amino acids. Between the trimmed V and J ends, which lost 0 bases and 7 bases, there was a span of 3 bases.

The chain carries TRBV7-9 and TRBJ1-2, with D tentatively TRBD1 (5 bases). The V end lost 6 bases, the J end lost 2 bases, and 16 bases lay between the germline ends. The CDR3 length is 15 residues. From germline, CDR1 is SEHNR and CDR2 FQNEAQ (reference sequence). In DNA, the CDR3 is TGTGCCAGCAGTTCGCCCGTCACAGGCAACTATGGCTACACCTTC. As protein: CASSSPVTGNYGYTF.

The chain employs TRBV9 and TRBJ2-1; D unclear. The germline V gene has CDR1 SGDLS and CDR2 YYNGEE. V lost 3 bases and J lost 5, with 9 bases in between. The CDR3 is 13 amino acids. Here the CDR3 DNA reads TGTGCCAGCAGCGGAAATGATAACAATGAGCAGTTCTTC. This sequence encodes CASSGNDNNEQFF.

This chain links TRBV6-1 with TRBJ1-2, with 7 bases matching TRBD1. Germline CDR1 reads MNHNS; CDR2 reads SASEGT. The CDR3 consists of 15 residues. V dropped 2 bases and J dropped 7; count of bases not matched to a gene: 10. The CDR3 coding sequence is TGTGCCAGCAGTGAACGCCGACAGGGCCAGCGTGGCTACACCTTC. It specifies CASSERRQGQRGYTF.

The CDR3 reads CASSVGGSTYEQYF. The DNA for the CDR3 is TGTGCCAGCAGCGTAGGTGGGAGCACCTACGAGCAGTACTTC. The chain combines TRBV9 with TRBJ2-7; the D gene is possibly TRBD2 (5 bases). Looked up from germline, CDR1 is SGDLS and CDR2 is YYNGEE. The CDR3 has 14 amino acids. V lost 0 bases and J 2 bases, leaving 9 bases between the germline ends.

The rearrangement joins TRBV4-1 to TRBJ1-6; D is ambiguous. The germline V gene encodes CDR1 MGHRA and CDR2 YSYEKL. The germline V and J ends were trimmed by 3 bases and 0 bases, with 12 bases remaining between them. This CDR3 spans 17 amino acids. As DNA, the CDR3 is TGCGCCAGCAGCCATGGACGGACGAGCTCCTATAATTCACCCCTCCACTTT. Protein product: CASSHGRTSSYNSPLHF.

This clone was seen only once. The rearrangement joins TRBV11-1 to TRBJ2-7, with 9 bases that match TRBD1. The germline CDR1 and CDR2 sequences are SGHAT and FQDESV (reference sequence). V shed 4 bases, J shed 6 bases, and the junction held 4 bases outside the gene matches. This CDR3 contains 13 residues. CDR3 DNA sequence: TGTGCCAGCAGCTGGGACAGGGTGGGCGAGCAGTACTTC. It codes for CASSWDRVGEQYF. Full variable domain (remainder filled in from reference TRBV11-1 and TRBJ2-7): EAEVAQSPRYKITEKSQAVAFWCDPISGHATLYWYRQILGQGPELLVQFQDESVVDDSQLPKDRFSAERLKGVDSTLKIQPAELGDSAMYLCASSWDRVGEQYFGPGTRLTVT.

In regard to this clone: A read error is possible here, since a much larger clone lies one base away. This chain uses TRBV7-2 with TRBJ2-1, with D uncertain. CDR3 length: 13 amino acids. The ends were cut back, 2 bases at V and 4 bases at J, with 6 bases in the middle. Germline CDR1 is SGHTA and CDR2 is FQGNSA. The CDR3 DNA sequence: TGTGCCAGCAGCTTACAGGTATACAATGAGCAGTTCTTC. It yields the protein CASSLQVYNEQFF. The variable domain in full, completed from reference TRBV7-2 and TRBJ2-1, reads GAGVSQSPSNKVTEKGKDVELRCDPISGHTALYWYRQSLGQGLEFLIYFQGNSAPDKSGLPSDRFSAERTGGSVSTLTIQRTQQEDSAVYLCASSLQVYNEQFFGPGTRLTVL.

This chain joins TRBV6-1 and TRBJ1-4; D uncertain. The germline V gene has CDR1 MNHNS and CDR2 SASEGT. V shed 2 bases and J shed 8 bases, with 15 bases lying between them. The CDR3 covers 15 residues. This chain's CDR3 is CASSEWSSLGEKLFF. CDR3 sequence (DNA): TGTGCCAGCAGTGAATGGAGCTCCCTAGGGGAAAAACTGTTTTTT.

The genes are TRBV7-9 and TRBJ1-2, with 9 positions matching TRBD1. Unmatched junction bases numbered 3, after V lost 3 bases and J lost 4 bases. Per germline, CDR1 SEHNR and CDR2 FQNEAQ (reference sequence). The CDR3 extends over 14 amino acids. For the CDR3, the DNA is TGTGCCAGCAGCTTTACAGGGGGCGGCTATGGCTACACCTTC. Translation gives CASSFTGGGYGYTF.

CDR3 DNA: TGTGCCATCAGTACGGACGTTTCTGGGGCCAACGTCCTGACTTTC. Protein product: CAISTDVSGANVLTF. The rearrangement joins TRBV10-3 to TRBJ2-6; D is unresolved. Germline loops: CDR1 ENHRY, CDR2 SYGVKD. The CDR3 loop spans 15 amino acids. V shed 5 bases and J shed 1 base, with 9 bases lying between them.

V usage is TRBV7-2 and J usage is TRBJ1-1, with 7 bases that match TRBD1. The CDR3 is made up of 15 amino acids. Germline V gene data show CDR1 as SGHTA and CDR2 as FQGNSA. Trimming removed 5 bases from V and 7 bases from J; junction bases left unmatched: 13. The CDR3 nucleotides are TGTGCCAGCAGCCTAAGAGGGGGAGGGGGCCTTGAAGCTTTCTTT. It yields the protein CASSLRGGGGLEAFF. The full variable domain, in which reference TRBV7-2 and TRBJ1-1 provide the parts outside the CDR3, is GAGVSQSPSNKVTEKGKDVELRCDPISGHTALYWYRQSLGQGLEFLIYFQGNSAPDKSGLPSDRFSAERTGGSVSTLTIQRTQQEDSAVYLCASSLRGGGGLEAFFGQGTRLTVV.

The chain carries TRBV15 and TRBJ2-3; D ambiguous. The CDR3 totals 15 residues. Looked up from germline, CDR1 is LNHNV and CDR2 is YYDKDF (reference sequence). Trimming shortened V by 0 bases and J by 1 base, and 8 bases separated the two germline ends. The CDR3 sequence is CATSREATGTDTQYF. In DNA, the CDR3 is TGTGCCACCAGCAGAGAAGCCACAGGCACAGATACGCAGTATTTT.

The gene calls are TRBV10-3 and TRBJ2-2; a weak D match, TRBD2 (7 bases). This CDR3 region has 17 residues. Trimming took 5 bases from V and 4 from J, leaving 20 bases between them. Germline V gene lookup returns CDR1 ENHRY and CDR2 SYGVKD. The DNA for the CDR3 is TGTGCCATCAGTAAATGGGAGGGACAAGGGAGCACCGGGGAGCTGTTTTTT. This gives the protein CAISKWEGQGSTGELFF.

As to this clone: Given a much more abundant clone one base away, this may be a read error. Within the sample, other DNA sequences also encode this same CDR3. The rearrangement uses TRBV28 and TRBJ1-2; 8 nucleotides align to TRBD1. Per germline, CDR1 MDHEN and CDR2 SYDVKM. The CDR3 spans 14 residues. The V segment lost 3 bases and the J segment 2 bases; nucleotides outside the gene matches: 2. For the CDR3, the DNA is TGTGCCAGCAGTTTGGGACAGGCGAACTATGGCTACACCTTC. Its translation is CASSLGQANYGYTF.